Described below is a single TCR beta chain sequence and its context. What it binds is unknown. The data belong to a study of T-cell reconstitution after alpha-beta-depleted transplantation in children. TCRbeta library preparation incorporated unique molecular identifiers. Via MiXCR, TCRdb re-called the PCR reads, giving one row per CDR3 protein. The table has over 200,000 distinct CDR3 sequences, roughly a sixth seen once. Germline V lookup: CDR1 LGHNA, CDR2 YSLEER. The CDR3 extends over 14 amino acids. The junction had 4 bases not matched to a gene; V was cut back by 1 base and J by 6 bases. Notes on the study in general: T-cell counts and diversity at one year following transplant were attributed mainly to newly produced T cells. Reportedly, roughly two months post-transplant, alpha-beta T cells arose from several hundred expanded graft clones. In some patients, recipient T cells and intrathymic progenitors surviving conditioning explained high day-60 diversity.

Specimen: PBMCs, mostly from graft donor cells, collected 360 days after TCRalphabeta/CD19-depleted stem cell transplant. V is TRBV4-3 and J is TRBJ2-7; 9 nucleotides agree with TRBD2. The TCR originated in a male patient under 10 years old who had a stem cell transplant for acute lymphoblastic leukemia, so the T cells may come from the graft donor. The CDR3 here is CASSQGGGVGEQYF. Here the CDR3 DNA reads TGCGCCAGCAGCCAAGGCGGGGGGGTAGGCGAGCAGTACTTC.